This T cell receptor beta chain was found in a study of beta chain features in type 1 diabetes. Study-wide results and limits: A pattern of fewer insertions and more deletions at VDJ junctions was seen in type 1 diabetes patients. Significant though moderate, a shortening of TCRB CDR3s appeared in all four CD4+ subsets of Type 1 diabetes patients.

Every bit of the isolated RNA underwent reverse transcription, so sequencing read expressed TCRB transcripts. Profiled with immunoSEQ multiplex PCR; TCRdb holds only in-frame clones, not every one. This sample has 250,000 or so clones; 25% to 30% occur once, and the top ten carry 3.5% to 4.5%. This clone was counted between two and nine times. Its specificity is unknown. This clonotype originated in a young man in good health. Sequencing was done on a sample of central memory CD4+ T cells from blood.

The CDR3 nucleotides read TGCAGCGTTGTGGACAGGGGGCGAGGGGCCAACGTCCTGACTTTC. Residues: CSVVDRGRGANVLTF. This chain connects TRBV29-1 to TRBJ2-6, with TRBD1 identical over 11 bases. The V segment lost 4 bases and the J segment 4 bases; nucleotides outside the gene matches: 3. Germline V gene sequence: CDR1 SQVTM, CDR2 ANQGSEA. CDR3 length: 15 amino acids.